These T cell receptor beta chains were read from a single sample in a study of spatial heterogeneity in lung cancer. TCRdb passed the 5' RACE reads through MiXCR, listing each CDR3 protein once. The sample gives around 120,000 distinct CDR3 sequences, 9% to 15% of which show up once; approximately 16% is in the top ten. This specimen was PBMCs, taken at follow-up. These receptors were collected from a male donor with early-stage non-small cell lung cancer. Each CDR3 is given with its conserved first and last residue. The order of the fields is V gene, J gene, clone size, D gene, CDR3 length, CDR3 protein, CDR3 DNA. A D gene is named only where the DNA matches it firmly. Rows may omit the clone size; those that give it use once, few, many or a size class.

V: TRBV29-1; J: TRBJ2-3; size: NA; D: TRBD2; length: 18; CDR3: CSVDPIGGGLTSTDTQYF; DNA: TGCAGCGTCGATCCCATTGGCGGGGGGTTGACTAGCACAGATACGCAGTATTTT
V: TRBV2; J: TRBJ1-1; size: many; D: NA; length: 13; CDR3: CASTRDGGTEAFF; DNA: TGTGCCAGCACGAGGGATGGGGGCACTGAAGCTTTCTTT
V: TRBV7-8; J: TRBJ1-4; size: few; D: NA; length: 14; CDR3: CASSIGGLNEKLFF; DNA: TGTGCCAGCAGCATAGGAGGGTTAAATGAAAAACTGTTTTTT
V: TRBV7-9; J: TRBJ2-2; size: many; D: NA; length: 15; CDR3: CASSFTGTNTGELFF; DNA: TGTGCCAGCAGCTTTACAGGGACGAACACCGGGGAGCTGTTTTTT
V: TRBV27; J: TRBJ1-4; size: many; D: NA; length: 12; CDR3: CASRSTGEKLFF; DNA: TGTGCCAGCAGATCGACCGGGGAGAAACTGTTTTTT
V: TRBV19; J: TRBJ2-3; size: once; D: NA; length: 19; CDR3: CASSSPLSKQGTSTDTQYF; DNA: TGTGCCAGTAGTTCCCCACTGAGCAAACAGGGTACTAGCACAGATACGCAGTATTTT
V: TRBV20-1; J: TRBJ1-5; size: few; D: NA; length: 16; CDR3: CSARELQEGGRKPQHF; DNA: TGCAGTGCTAGAGAATTACAAGAGGGGGGGAGGAAGCCCCAGCATTTT
V: TRBV12-3/TRBV12-4; J: TRBJ2-6; size: many; D: NA; length: 16; CDR3: CASSLGTHSGANVLTF; DNA: TGTGCCAGCAGTTTGGGGACCCACTCTGGGGCCAACGTCCTGACTTTC
V: TRBV6-5; J: TRBJ2-5; size: NA; D: NA; length: 15; CDR3: CASRLQERLQETQYF; DNA: TGTGCCAGCAGACTTCAGGAGCGGCTCCAAGAGACCCAGTACTTC
V: TRBV3-1; J: TRBJ2-5; size: NA; D: NA; length: 14; CDR3: CASSERSRRETQYF; DNA: TGTGCCAGCAGCGAAAGGAGTCGAAGAGAGACCCAGTACTTC
V: TRBV9; J: TRBJ2-3; size: many; D: TRBD1; length: 15; CDR3: CASSGGQGALDTQYF; DNA: TGTGCCAGCAGCGGAGGACAGGGGGCGCTGGATACGCAGTATTTT
V: TRBV6-1; J: TRBJ2-5; size: NA; D: NA; length: 13; CDR3: CASSEVQLETQYF; DNA: TGTGCCAGCAGTGAAGTTCAATTAGAGACCCAGTACTTC
V: TRBV6-2/TRBV6-3; J: TRBJ2-1; size: NA; D: NA; length: 17; CDR3: CASRLLNAGGRSNEQFF; DNA: TGTGCCAGCAGGCTTCTTAATGCTGGGGGGCGAAGCAATGAGCAGTTCTTC
V: TRBV10-3; J: TRBJ2-3; size: NA; D: NA; length: 13; CDR3: CAIRGFGADTQYF; DNA: TGTGCCATTCGGGGATTTGGTGCAGATACGCAGTATTTT
V: TRBV28; J: TRBJ2-2; size: NA; D: NA; length: 14; CDR3: CASLRARDTGELFF; DNA: TGTGCCAGCCTTCGGGCTAGGGACACCGGGGAGCTGTTTTTT
V: TRBV12-3/TRBV12-4; J: TRBJ2-7; size: many; D: NA; length: 11; CDR3: CASGGAHEQYF; DNA: TGTGCCAGCGGGGGGGCCCACGAGCAGTACTTC
V: TRBV4-1; J: TRBJ1-5; size: NA; D: NA; length: 15; CDR3: CASSPTENSNQPQHF; DNA: TGCGCCAGCAGCCCCACCGAGAATAGCAATCAGCCCCAGCATTTT
V: TRBV30; J: TRBJ1-5; size: few; D: TRBD1; length: 14; CDR3: CAWSGGQGHQPQHF; DNA: TGTGCCTGGAGTGGGGGACAGGGCCATCAGCCCCAGCATTTT
V: TRBV4-1; J: TRBJ1-2; size: few; D: TRBD1; length: 14; CDR3: CASSPGQTNYGYTF; DNA: TGCGCCAGCAGCCCGGGACAGACTAACTATGGCTACACCTTC
V: TRBV12-3/TRBV12-4; J: TRBJ1-5; size: many; D: NA; length: 15; CDR3: CASSLGDSSNQPQHF; DNA: TGTGCCAGCAGTTTAGGAGACAGTAGCAATCAGCCCCAGCATTTT
V: TRBV19; J: TRBJ2-2; size: NA; D: NA; length: 16; CDR3: CASSDVRTANTGELFF; DNA: TGTGCCAGTAGTGATGTGCGGACAGCGAACACCGGGGAGCTGTTTTTT
V: TRBV7-4; J: TRBJ2-3; size: NA; D: TRBD1; length: 14; CDR3: CASSLTGETDTQYF; DNA: TGTGCCAGCAGCTTGACAGGGGAGACAGATACGCAGTATTTT
V: TRBV4-3; J: TRBJ2-7; size: medium-sized; D: TRBD2; length: 17; CDR3: CASSQDWGEGAAYEQYF; DNA: TGCGCCAGCAGCCAAGATTGGGGGGAGGGAGCGGCCTACGAGCAGTACTTC
V: TRBV7-9; J: TRBJ2-5; size: few; D: NA; length: 15; CDR3: CASSLAETLQETQYF; DNA: TGTGCCAGCAGCTTAGCGGAGACACTCCAAGAGACCCAGTACTTC
V: TRBV5-5; J: TRBJ1-5; size: few; D: NA; length: 16; CDR3: CASSRGTVGGNQPQHF; DNA: TGTGCCAGCAGTCGCGGCACGGTAGGAGGCAATCAGCCCCAGCATTTT
V: TRBV28; J: TRBJ2-1; size: NA; D: NA; length: 14; CDR3: CASRTGGTYNEQFF; DNA: TGTGCCAGCAGGACGGGGGGCACCTACAATGAGCAGTTCTTC
V: TRBV6-5; J: TRBJ1-2; size: few; D: NA; length: 14; CDR3: CASSYRGVGYGYTF; DNA: TGTGCCAGCAGTTACAGGGGTGTAGGCTATGGCTACACCTTC
V: TRBV27; J: TRBJ2-1; size: few; D: TRBD1; length: 15; CDR3: CASSPRDRGSNEQFF; DNA: TGTGCCAGCAGTCCCCGGGACAGGGGTAGCAATGAGCAGTTCTTC
V: TRBV18; J: TRBJ1-1; size: NA; D: NA; length: 13; CDR3: CASSGILGTEAFF; DNA: TGTGCCAGCTCAGGGATCCTCGGTACTGAAGCTTTCTTT
V: TRBV30; J: TRBJ2-5; size: NA; D: TRBD1; length: 16; CDR3: CAWRRTKGQGEETQYF; DNA: TGTGCCTGGAGGAGGACCAAGGGACAGGGGGAAGAGACCCAGTACTTC
V: TRBV5-1; J: TRBJ1-6; size: few; D: NA; length: 14; CDR3: CASSLSQGRTPLHF; DNA: TGCGCCAGCAGCTTGTCGCAGGGTCGGACACCCCTCCACTTT
V: TRBV28; J: TRBJ2-5; size: few; D: TRBD1; length: 15; CDR3: CASRRQGSFQETQYF; DNA: TGTGCCAGCAGACGACAGGGTTCTTTCCAAGAGACCCAGTACTTC
V: TRBV7-6; J: TRBJ2-7; size: NA; D: NA; length: 14; CDR3: CASSLALDVYEQYF; DNA: TGTGCCAGCAGCTTAGCGCTAGACGTCTACGAGCAGTACTTC
V: TRBV6-5; J: TRBJ1-1; size: NA; D: NA; length: 19; CDR3: CASSPWLSPGRLKNTEAFF; DNA: TGTGCCAGCAGTCCTTGGTTGTCGCCGGGACGTCTAAAGAACACTGAAGCTTTCTTT
V: TRBV2; J: TRBJ2-5; size: NA; D: NA; length: 13; CDR3: CASGHPIQETQYF; DNA: TGTGCCAGCGGACATCCGATCCAAGAGACCCAGTACTTC
V: TRBV4-3; J: TRBJ2-7; size: few; D: NA; length: 14; CDR3: CASSQYRGDSEQYF; DNA: TGCGCCAGCAGCCAGTATAGGGGGGACTCGGAGCAGTACTTC
V: TRBV15; J: TRBJ2-3; size: few; D: NA; length: 14; CDR3: CATSTGLRTDTQYF; DNA: TGTGCCACCAGCACCGGCCTACGCACAGATACGCAGTATTTT
V: TRBV4-2; J: TRBJ1-1; size: many; D: TRBD1; length: 18; CDR3: CASSLRDRVEDWNTEAFF; DNA: TGTGCCAGCAGCCTCCGGGACAGGGTAGAGGACTGGAACACTGAAGCTTTCTTT
V: TRBV5-1; J: TRBJ2-5; size: few; D: TRBD2; length: 15; CDR3: CASSFARGDQETQYF; DNA: TGCGCCAGCAGCTTCGCGCGGGGGGATCAAGAGACCCAGTACTTC
V: TRBV10-3; J: TRBJ2-7; size: many; D: TRBD1; length: 11; CDR3: CAIRTGDEQYF; DNA: TGTGCCATCAGGACAGGGGACGAGCAGTACTTC
V: TRBV29-1; J: TRBJ2-3; size: NA; D: TRBD2; length: 13; CDR3: CSANIAGRDTQYF; DNA: TGCAGCGCAAATATAGCGGGGCGGGATACGCAGTATTTT
V: TRBV6-5; J: TRBJ1-2; size: NA; D: NA; length: 13; CDR3: CASSTHLGSDYTF; DNA: TGTGCCAGCAGTACCCATTTAGGATCTGACTACACCTTC
V: TRBV6-5; J: TRBJ1-2; size: few; D: NA; length: 15; CDR3: CASSSLGDGNYGYTF; DNA: TGTGCCAGCAGTTCACTAGGGGACGGCAACTATGGCTACACCTTC
V: TRBV12-3/TRBV12-4; J: TRBJ2-7; size: many; D: NA; length: 13; CDR3: CASSSLGPYEQYF; DNA: TGTGCCAGCAGTAGCTTGGGGCCCTACGAGCAGTACTTC
V: TRBV7-9; J: TRBJ1-1; size: few; D: NA; length: 12; CDR3: CASIQGGAEAFF; DNA: TGTGCCAGCATCCAGGGAGGGGCTGAAGCTTTCTTT
V: TRBV6-6; J: TRBJ1-2; size: few; D: NA; length: 14; CDR3: CASSLRPGSYGYTF; DNA: TGTGCCAGCAGTTTGCGGCCCGGAAGTTATGGCTACACCTTC